Following are 23 T cell receptor beta chains from one sample sequenced in a study of beta chain features in type 1 diabetes. cDNA synthesis used the whole RNA isolate, giving expressed TCRB sequences. Generated by immunoSEQ multiplex PCR, the TCRdb table keeps only in-frame clones and is missing some. The table shows hundreds of thousands of clones, with roughly a sixth occurring only once. The sample was naive CD4+ T cells from blood. These receptors were obtained from a man between 18 and 35 years old in good health.

This clone has more than one count but fewer than ten. The rearrangement links TRBV27 to TRBJ1-1; D is uncertain. With 3 bases removed from V and 1 base from J, the gap between germline ends came to 12 bases. Germline V gene sequence: CDR1 MNHEY, CDR2 SMNVEV (reference sequence). The CDR3 contains 15 residues. CDR3 sequence (DNA): TGTGCCAGCAGTTTCCAACGTATTAGGAACACTGAAGCTTTCTTT. Protein: CASSFQRIRNTEAFF.

The CDR3 loop reads CASSLGTGANVLTF. The CDR3 bases are TGTGCCAGCAGCTTGGGGACTGGGGCCAACGTCCTGACTTTC. This rearrangement joins TRBV5-5 to TRBJ2-6; no clear D. The germline gives CDR1 SGHKS, CDR2 YYEKEE (reference sequence). This CDR3 has 14 amino acids. With 0 bases removed from V and 2 bases from J, the gap between germline ends came to 3 bases.

J is TRBJ1-2 and V is TRBV29-1, with TRBD1 matching over 8 bases. V shed 6 bases and J 7 bases; nucleotides not matched to a gene: 16. Looked up from germline, CDR1 is SQVTM and CDR2 is ANQGSEA. The CDR3 covers 15 residues. The CDR3 DNA reads as TGCAGCGTCGCTTCCGGACAGGGAAGTGTGGGTGGCTACACCTTC. This encodes CSVASGQGSVGGYTF.

This clone has more than one count but fewer than ten. The chain couples TRBV28 to TRBJ2-2; no clear D. The CDR3 totals 16 residues. V was trimmed by 1 base and J by 4 bases, leaving 13 bases between them. The germline V gene has CDR1 MDHEN and CDR2 SYDVKM. The CDR3 reads CASSLSFVRRTGELFF. For the CDR3, the DNA is TGTGCCAGCAGTTTATCCTTTGTCCGACGCACCGGGGAGCTGTTTTTT.

This chain joins TRBV10-3 and TRBJ1-5, with a possible D match to TRBD1 (5 bases). V was clipped by 8 bases and J by 0 bases, with 11 bases between them. CDR3 length: 14 amino acids. Germline CDR1 reads ENHRY; CDR2 reads SYGVKD. The CDR3 reads CAIARADSNQPQHF. In nucleotides, the CDR3 is TGTGCCATCGCCAGGGCAGATAGCAATCAGCCCCAGCATTTT.

In this sample, this clone turned up a few times. This chain's CDR3 is CASSKSGRWDYEQYF. CDR3 DNA: TGTGCCAGCAGTAAGTCGGGGAGATGGGATTACGAGCAGTACTTC. V and J are TRBV25-1 and TRBJ2-7; D may be TRBD2 (5 bases). Germline CDR1 reads MGHDK; CDR2 reads SYGVNS. Trimming left V 5 bases short and J 4 bases short, with 18 bases between. The CDR3 runs to 15 residues.

Note on this clone: This sample also contains other DNA sequences that code for the same CDR3. The V gene is TRBV18, the J gene TRBJ1-1; D call uncertain. The CDR3 runs to 13 residues. From germline, CDR1 is KGHSH and CDR2 LQKENI. Trimming removed 3 bases at V and 1 base at J, with 6 bases between. The DNA for the CDR3 is TGTGCCAGCTCACCCGCGGGGAACACTGAAGCTTTCTTT. This sequence encodes CASSPAGNTEAFF.

This clone was counted only a few times. J is TRBJ2-3 and V is TRBV9, with D tentatively TRBD2 (5 bases). Germline values: CDR1 SGDLS, CDR2 YYNGEE. The CDR3 runs 15 residues. Trimming cost V 5 bases and J 2 bases, with 15 bases left between them. The CDR3 protein is CASRDLSGLTDTQYF. The DNA for the CDR3 is TGTGCCAGCAGGGACCTAAGCGGCCTCACAGATACGCAGTATTTT.

This clone was detected a few times. This chain uses TRBV5-4 with TRBJ2-2; 10 nucleotides line up with TRBD2. CDR1 is SGHNT, CDR2 YYREEE, per germline (reference sequence). Trimming cost V 2 bases and J 7 bases; bases outside gene matches: 8. This CDR3 is built from 16 residues. CDR3 amino acids: CASSFGLAGDGGELFF. The CDR3 DNA sequence: TGTGCCAGCAGCTTTGGCCTAGCGGGAGACGGCGGGGAGCTGTTTTTT.

This clone was seen only a few times. The rearrangement joins TRBV5-6 to TRBJ2-7, with D possibly matching TRBD1 (6 bases). CDR1 and CDR2 from the germline V gene are SGHDT and YYEEEE. Trimming took off 1 base at V and 6 bases at J, with 14 bases between the two ends. CDR3 length: 14 amino acids. The CDR3 nucleotides are TGTGCCAGCAGCTTGCGGCAGGGGTTGGCCGAGCAGTACTTC. Protein: CASSLRQGLAEQYF.

The genes are TRBV25-1 and TRBJ2-7; D is possibly TRBD1 or TRBD2 (5 bases each). CDR3 size: 14 residues. Germline V lookup: CDR1 MGHDK, CDR2 SYGVNS. V shed 2 bases and J shed 3 bases, with 11 bases lying between them. Here the CDR3 DNA reads TGTGCCAGCAGTGAACTGGGGGTAGGCTACGAGCAGTACTTC. It specifies CASSELGVGYEQYF.

The chain combines TRBV5-1 with TRBJ2-4, with 7 positions matching TRBD1. Germline values: CDR1 SGHRS, CDR2 YFSETQ. The junction had 2 bases not matched to a gene; V was cut back by 0 bases and J by 2 bases. CDR3 length: 15 amino acids. The CDR3 spells CASSLETGSKNIQYF. The CDR3, as DNA: TGCGCCAGCAGCTTGGAGACAGGGTCCAAAAACATTCAGTACTTC.

This clone was observed a handful of times. The gene calls are TRBV6-1 and TRBJ1-1; D call uncertain. The CDR3 is 10 amino acids. Trimming took off 2 bases at V and 11 bases at J, with 6 bases between the two ends. Looked up from germline, CDR1 is MNHNS and CDR2 is SASEGT. The CDR3 reads CASSEFVAFF. The CDR3 coding sequence is TGTGCCAGCAGTGAATTCGTGGCTTTCTTT.

This clone was observed a few times. The rearrangement joins TRBV9 to TRBJ2-7; no reliable D call. Per the germline V gene, CDR1 is SGDLS and CDR2 is YYNGEE. CDR3 size: 15 residues. V was shortened by 0 bases and J by 3 bases, with 13 bases between the two germline ends. The DNA of the CDR3 is TGTGCCAGCAGCGTAGGTCCGGATTCAAGCTACGAGCAGTACTTC. This encodes CASSVGPDSSYEQYF. Looking up the rest from reference TRBV9 and TRBJ2-7 gives the full variable domain: DSGVTQTPKHLITATGQRVTLRCSPRSGDLSVYWYQQSLDQGLQFLIQYYNGEERAKGNILERFSAQQFPDLHSELNLSSLELGDSALYFCASSVGPDSSYEQYFGPGTRLTVT.

The gene calls are TRBV7-2 and TRBJ2-7, with 7 nucleotides matching TRBD1. The CDR3 has 16 amino acids. Germline V CDR1 and CDR2: SGHTA, FQGNSA. Trimming at V came to 5 bases and at J to 3 bases, leaving 13 bases not matched to a gene. The CDR3 DNA sequence: TGTGCCAGCAGCCCCCTTCAATCCGGGACAGTCTACGAGCAGTACTTC. The encoded protein is CASSPLQSGTVYEQYF.

This clone was counted between two and nine times. The chain has TRBV20-1 and TRBJ2-1; maybe TRBD2 (6 bases). The V end was cut by 3 bases, the J end by 15 bases, with 12 bases between. This CDR3 contains 10 residues. CDR1 is DFQATT, CDR2 SNEGSKA, per germline (reference sequence). CDR3 loop: CSARRLVSFF. For the CDR3, the DNA is TGCAGTGCTAGGAGACTAGTCTCGTTCTTC.

This clone was seen a few times. The chain joins TRBV5-1 to TRBJ2-5; D possibly corresponds to TRBD2 (5 bases). The ends were cut back, 2 bases at V and 3 bases at J, with 8 bases in the middle. The CDR3 has 13 residues. Germline V gives CDR1 SGHRS, CDR2 YFSETQ. For the CDR3, the DNA is TGCGCCAGCAGCTTCCCGGGAAAAGAGACCCAGTACTTC. Protein sequence: CASSFPGKETQYF.

This clone showed up just a few times. This chain joins TRBV7-8 and TRBJ2-3; D tentatively fits TRBD1 or TRBD2 (5 bases each). The CDR3 is made up of 15 amino acids. Germline-derived CDR1 and CDR2 are SGHVS and FQNEAQ. V gave up 1 base and J gave up 1 base, with 9 bases separating them. In DNA form, the CDR3 reads TGTGCCAGCAGCTTAGTCGGGGCCGGCACAGATACGCAGTATTTT. Residues: CASSLVGAGTDTQYF.

This clone was seen a handful of times. This sequence joins TRBV4-3 and TRBJ1-1; 7 bases match TRBD1. The CDR3 is made up of 19 amino acids. Germline V lookup: CDR1 LGHNA, CDR2 YSLEER. J lost 3 bases, V lost 4 bases, and 20 bases had no gene match. The CDR3 loop is CASSRSRYRAGGWDTEAFF. CDR3 nucleotides: TGCGCCAGCAGCCGCTCAAGGTACAGGGCAGGGGGTTGGGACACTGAAGCTTTCTTT.

This chain links TRBV6-4 with TRBJ1-5; 7 nucleotides align to TRBD1. Unmatched junction bases numbered 16, after V lost 10 bases and J lost 4 bases. CDR3 length: 16 amino acids. CDR1 MRHNA and CDR2 SNTAGT come from the germline V gene. The CDR3 DNA follows: TGTGCCAAAAAGGACTCCGGGACAGCAATGAATCAGCCCCAGCATTTT. Residues: CAKKDSGTAMNQPQHF.

This clone was seen a few times. This chain links TRBV18 with TRBJ2-7, with no clear D. Trimming stripped 2 bases from V and 0 bases from J, with 14 bases between. This CDR3 has 16 residues. Per the germline V gene, CDR1 is KGHSH and CDR2 is LQKENI. The CDR3 here is CASSPYQRLSSYEQYF. CDR3 coding DNA: TGTGCCAGCTCACCATATCAGCGTTTGAGCTCCTACGAGCAGTACTTC.

This clone was seen only a few times. This may be a read error, as it is one base from a much larger clone. This sequence joins TRBV5-6 and TRBJ2-7, with unresolved D. Germline lookup yields CDR1 SGHDT and CDR2 YYEEEE. Trimming removed 4 bases at V and 0 bases at J, with 2 bases between. There are 11 residues in the CDR3. This chain's CDR3 is CASSASYEQYF. CDR3 in DNA: TGTGCCAGCAGCGCCTCCTACGAGCAGTACTTC. The entire variable domain, with the rest obtained from reference TRBV5-6 and TRBJ2-7, is as follows: DAGVTQSPTHLIKTRGQQVTLRCSPKSGHDTVSWYQQALGQGPQFIFQYYEEEERQRGNFPDRFSGHQFPNYSSELNVNALLLGDSALYLCASSASYEQYFGPGTRLTVT.

The chain recombines TRBV5-4 with TRBJ1-1; D is ambiguous. The CDR3 is made up of 14 amino acids. Trimming pared 2 bases from V and 4 bases from J, leaving 12 bases between. CDR1 is SGHNT, CDR2 YYREEE, per germline (reference sequence). The CDR3 protein is CASSFEAAVTEAFF. CDR3 nucleotides: TGTGCCAGCAGCTTTGAGGCTGCCGTCACTGAAGCTTTCTTT.